Listed here are 14 T cell receptor beta chains from one sample, sequenced in a study of T cells after yellow fever vaccination. TCRdb re-called the 5' RACE reads through MiXCR, storing one row per CDR3 protein. The profile shows 300,000 to 400,000 distinct CDR3 sequences, 12% of them singletons. This sample comprised CD4+ T cells sorted from PBMCs, obtained 15 days after the yellow fever booster vaccination. These receptors came from a young man who received the YFV17D yellow fever vaccine.

The chain employs TRBV20-1 and TRBJ1-4, with D hard to call. This CDR3 spans 11 amino acids. Trimming cost V 8 bases and J 0 bases, with 4 bases left between them. CDR1 and CDR2 (germline): DFQATT, SNEGSKA (reference sequence). The CDR3 loop reads CSWATNEKLFF. Written as DNA, the CDR3 is TGCAGTTGGGCAACTAATGAAAAACTGTTTTTT.

This clonotype was counted at least ten times. The chain has TRBV5-1 and TRBJ1-3, with D unclear. Germline-derived CDR1 and CDR2 are SGHRS and YFSETQ. The V and J ends lost 0 bases and 2 bases respectively, with 6 bases between them. The CDR3 length is 14 residues. DNA for the CDR3: TGCGCCAGCAGCTTGGTAGGGCCTGGAAACACCATATATTTT. This gives the protein CASSLVGPGNTIYF. Based on the CDR3 plus reference TRBV5-1 and TRBJ1-3, the full variable domain is KAGVTQTPRYLIKTRGQQVTLSCSPISGHRSVSWYQQTPGQGLQFLFEYFSETQRNKGNFPGRFSGRQFSNSRSEMNVSTLELGDSALYLCASSLVGPGNTIYFGEGSWLTVV.

The chain's CDR3 is CASSSTGGLIYEQYF. The DNA of the CDR3 is TGTGCCAGCAGCTCGACAGGGGGCTTGATCTACGAGCAGTACTTC. The chain is built from TRBV7-8 and TRBJ2-7; 10 bases are a match to TRBD1. The germline V gene encodes CDR1 SGHVS and CDR2 FQNEAQ. The CDR3 length is 15 residues. V lost 4 bases, J lost 3 bases, and 6 bases stayed unmatched.

The chain employs TRBV5-1 and TRBJ2-3; 7 bases are shared with TRBD2. The CDR3 is 15 amino acids. CDR1 and CDR2 (germline): SGHRS, YFSETQ. The V and J ends lost 3 bases and 0 bases, in that order; junction bases with no gene match: 4. The CDR3, as DNA: TGCGCCAGCAGCTGGGACTACTCTAGCACAGATACGCAGTATTTT. It translates to CASSWDYSSTDTQYF.

A few counts support this clonotype. This chain uses TRBV30 with TRBJ1-4; 7 positions agree with TRBD1. CDR1 and CDR2 from the germline V gene are GTSNPN and SVGIG (reference sequence). This CDR3 is 13 amino acids long. Trimming took 3 bases from V and 5 from J; bases not matched to a gene: 3. The CDR3 DNA follows: TGTGCCTGGAGGGACAGGTTAAATGAAAAACTGTTTTTT. Residues: CAWRDRLNEKLFF.

This clonotype was counted a few times. CDR3 DNA: TGTGCCATCAGTGGGACGGCTGGAACTGAAGCTTTCTTT. It yields the protein CAISGTAGTEAFF. The chain employs TRBV10-3 and TRBJ1-1; D unresolved. CDR3 length: 13 amino acids. Trimming removed 4 bases from V and 5 bases from J, with 11 bases in between. CDR1 is ENHRY and CDR2 is SYGVKD in the germline V gene.

This clonotype was counted ten times or more. V and J are TRBV10-3 and TRBJ1-2; TRBD1 aligns across 8 bases. The CDR3 sequence is 14 residues long. The junction had 3 bases not matched to a gene; V was cut back by 2 bases and J by 4 bases. Germline loops: CDR1 ENHRY, CDR2 SYGVKD. In nucleotides, the CDR3 is TGTGCCATCAGTGAGCAGGGGGCGGTCTATGGCTACACCTTC. Translation gives CAISEQGAVYGYTF.

The J gene is TRBJ2-1, the V gene TRBV7-3; no firm D call. This CDR3 has 13 amino acids. Trimming stripped 4 bases from V and 4 bases from J, with 8 bases between. Germline V CDR1 and CDR2: SGHTA, FQGTGA. The CDR3 DNA reads as TGTGCCAGCAGCTCCTCGCGGTACAATGAGCAGTTCTTC. Its protein is CASSSSRYNEQFF.

This clonotype was seen only a few times. This chain connects TRBV6-6 to TRBJ2-1; possibly TRBD1 or TRBD2 for D (6 bases each). The CDR3 is 14 amino acids. Trimming took off 7 bases at V and 5 bases at J, with 15 bases between the two ends. Germline CDR1 is MNHNY and CDR2 is SVGAGI (reference sequence). CDR3 sequence reads: CASKFTGADNEQFF. In nucleotides, the CDR3 is TGTGCCAGCAAATTTACGGGGGCCGACAATGAGCAGTTCTTC.

This chain joins TRBV6-5 and TRBJ1-2, with TRBD1 as a possible D gene (5 bases). Trimming pared 6 bases from V and 8 bases from J, leaving 19 bases between. Germline V gene sequence: CDR1 MNHEY, CDR2 SVGAGI. The CDR3 extends over 14 amino acids. CDR3 in DNA: TGTGCCAGCAGGCCGACAGTGTCGGGGATCGGCTACACCTTC. This codes for CASRPTVSGIGYTF.

This clonotype was found a few times. The V gene is TRBV11-2, the J gene TRBJ2-1, with 10 positions matching TRBD2. The germline CDR1 and CDR2 sequences are SGHAT and FQNNGV. The CDR3 is 17 residues long. After removal of 5 bases from V and 10 bases from J, the junction contained 17 bases not matched to a gene. CDR3 residues: CASSPRLAGDYFREQFF. The CDR3 DNA reads TGTGCCAGCAGCCCTCGCCTAGCGGGGGACTATTTCCGAGAGCAGTTCTTC.

The chain combines TRBV6-2 or TRBV6-3 with TRBJ2-5; TRBD2 aligns across 7 bases. The CDR3 consists of 14 residues. Germline CDR1 and CDR2: MNHEY and SVGEGT. V shed 5 bases, J shed 0 bases, and the junction held 3 bases outside the gene matches. Here the CDR3 reads CASSEAGHQETQYF. In DNA form, the CDR3 reads TGTGCCAGCAGTGAAGCGGGACACCAAGAGACCCAGTACTTC.

This clonotype has only a few counts. The CDR3 nucleotides read TGTGCCAGCAGCCAAGCGGGTGGTGGTACAGATACGCAGTATTTT. Translation: CASSQAGGGTDTQYF. The chain links TRBV3-1 to TRBJ2-3, with D uncertain. The ends were cut back, 1 base at V and 3 bases at J, with 11 bases in the middle. CDR1 LGHDT and CDR2 YNNKEL come from the germline V gene (reference sequence). The length of the CDR3 is 15 residues.

The V gene is TRBV30, the J gene TRBJ2-1; TRBD2 agrees at 7 bases. Trimming at V came to 2 bases and at J to 12 bases, leaving 7 bases not matched to a gene. CDR3 length: 12 residues. Per the germline V gene, CDR1 is GTSNPN and CDR2 is SVGIG (reference sequence). CDR3 in DNA: TGTGCCTGGAGTCGGGACTACCCAGGGCAGTTCTTC. Its protein is CAWSRDYPGQFF.